Below, 32 T cell receptor beta chains from the same sample are listed, as sequenced in a study of shared clonotypes between healthy human individuals. Repertoires were generated with immunoSEQ multiplex PCR, while TCRdb's copy carries only in-frame clones and drops some. Of millions of clones in the sample, around nine tenths were seen once. Sequencing used naive CD4+ T cells sorted from blood. Sample subset: CD45RA+ positively selected. The receptor source for this set is a man between 18 and 29 years old in good health.

The chain recombines TRBV6-5 with TRBJ2-7; 10 bases are a match to TRBD2. The germline CDR1 and CDR2 sequences are MNHEY and SVGAGI. Unmatched junction bases numbered 7, after V lost 6 bases and J lost 2 bases. The CDR3 is 15 amino acids. The CDR3 region is CASRSGLAETYEQYF. The DNA for the CDR3 is TGTGCCAGCAGGTCCGGACTAGCGGAGACCTACGAGCAGTACTTC.

The V and J genes are TRBV7-2 and TRBJ2-1; 7 bases are a match to TRBD2. The V gene end was trimmed by 7 bases and the J gene end by 10 bases; junction bases not matched to a gene: 16. Germline assignment: CDR1 SGHTA and CDR2 FQGNSA. The CDR3 runs 15 residues. CDR3 region: CASILQLSGGGEQFF. In DNA form, the CDR3 reads TGTGCCAGCATCCTTCAGCTTAGTGGGGGAGGGGAGCAGTTCTTC.

This clone was seen just once. The J gene is TRBJ2-1, the V gene TRBV6-5; tentative D call: TRBD2 (7 bases). V gave up 10 bases and J gave up 7 bases, with 20 bases separating them. CDR3 size: 14 residues. Germline V gene sequence: CDR1 MNHEY, CDR2 SVGAGI. CDR3 amino acids: CATSGSGRGNEQFF. The CDR3 coding sequence is TGTGCCACCTCGGGGAGTGGGAGGGGGAATGAGCAGTTCTTC.

The CDR3 nucleotides read TGCGCCAGCAGCTCCACCCCAGGCGGGTACGAGCAGTACTTC. Translated: CASSSTPGGYEQYF. The V and J genes are TRBV5-1 and TRBJ2-7; D possibly corresponds to TRBD2 (5 bases). The CDR3 sequence is 14 residues long. V lost 3 bases, J lost 4 bases, and 14 bases lay in between. CDR1 and CDR2 (germline): SGHRS, YFSETQ.

On this clone: Other DNA sequences in this specimen translate into the identical CDR3. The chain employs TRBV7-2 and TRBJ2-5; D might be TRBD1 (6 bases). Trimming removed 2 bases from V and 2 bases from J, with 12 bases in between. This CDR3 comprises 15 residues. Germline-derived CDR1 and CDR2 are SGHTA and FQGNSA. The CDR3 region is CASSLTSGVQETQYF. The CDR3 DNA is TGTGCCAGCAGCTTAACTTCAGGGGTGCAAGAGACCCAGTACTTC. The entire variable domain, with the rest obtained from reference TRBV7-2 and TRBJ2-5, is as follows: GAGVSQSPSNKVTEKGKDVELRCDPISGHTALYWYRQSLGQGLEFLIYFQGNSAPDKSGLPSDRFSAERTGGSVSTLTIQRTQQEDSAVYLCASSLTSGVQETQYFGPGTRLLVL.

V and J are TRBV9 and TRBJ2-3; tentative D call: TRBD2 (6 bases). The CDR3 has 18 amino acids. Deletions cut 1 base from V and 3 bases from J, with 21 bases between. Germline CDR1 SGDLS, CDR2 YYNGEE. The CDR3 sequence is CASSVTTKLADQTDTQYF. CDR3 coding DNA: TGTGCCAGCAGCGTAACTACAAAACTAGCAGACCAAACAGATACGCAGTATTTT.

V is TRBV30 and J is TRBJ1-5; tentative D call: TRBD1 (5 bases). Germline CDR1 is GTSNPN and CDR2 is SVGIG (reference sequence). The CDR3 loop spans 13 amino acids. Trimming took off 8 bases at V and 6 bases at J, with 17 bases between the two ends. CDR3 sequence (DNA): TGTGCCGGAGGATACGGGGGTTTTCAGCCCCAGCATTTT. Translated: CAGGYGGFQPQHF.

The CDR3: CASKRLAGSTDTQYF. CDR3 coding DNA: TGCGCCAGCAAGCGGCTAGCGGGGAGCACAGATACGCAGTATTTT. The rearrangement uses TRBV5-1 and TRBJ2-3, with TRBD2 matching over 9 bases. Germline V gives CDR1 SGHRS, CDR2 YFSETQ. This CDR3 is built from 15 residues. With V trimmed by 6 bases and J by 0 bases, 5 bases remained unmatched.

The V and J genes are TRBV5-1 and TRBJ2-2; D unresolved. Per germline, CDR1 SGHRS and CDR2 YFSETQ. V was trimmed by 3 bases and J by 6 bases, leaving 12 bases between them. The CDR3 is 14 residues long. CDR3 bases: TGCGCCAGCAGCTCCCGAGTGGGTGCCGGGGAGCTGTTTTTT. Translation: CASSSRVGAGELFF.

This sequence joins TRBV29-1 and TRBJ2-1; D may be TRBD2 (6 bases). V lost 7 bases and J lost 6, with 13 bases in between. The germline gives CDR1 SQVTM, CDR2 ANQGSEA. There are 12 residues in the CDR3. The CDR3 region has the DNA TGCAGCGCTGATGGGGGGACCAATGAGCAGTTCTTC. It codes for CSADGGTNEQFF.

The rearrangement uses TRBV7-9 and TRBJ1-4; 10 bases agree with TRBD1. V lost 6 bases, J lost 6 bases, and 10 bases stayed unmatched. From germline, CDR1 is SEHNR and CDR2 FQNEAQ (reference sequence). The CDR3 contains 16 residues. The CDR3 loop is CASSLTGGWGDEKLFF. CDR3 DNA: TGTGCCAGCAGTTTGACAGGGGGCTGGGGCGATGAAAAACTGTTTTTT.

The chain has TRBV5-1 and TRBJ2-5; 14 nucleotides line up with TRBD2. The CDR3 is 17 amino acids. The J segment lost 5 bases and the V segment lost 4 bases, leaving 10 bases of the junction unmatched. Germline V gene sequence: CDR1 SGHRS, CDR2 YFSETQ. The CDR3: CASSQGLAGVNRETQYF. As DNA, the CDR3 is TGCGCCAGCAGCCAGGGACTAGCGGGAGTAAATCGCGAGACCCAGTACTTC.

This clone was detected only once. The sample has other DNA sequences that encode this CDR3 too. This chain connects TRBV7-2 to TRBJ2-1, with 7 bases that match TRBD1. CDR3 size: 14 residues. V lost 4 bases, J lost 3 bases, and 3 bases stayed unmatched. Germline CDR1 and CDR2: SGHTA and FQGNSA. CDR3 in DNA: TGTGCCAGCAGCTCCCGGGACAGCTACAATGAGCAGTTCTTC. Translation: CASSSRDSYNEQFF.

This sequence joins TRBV6-5 and TRBJ2-7; TRBD2 aligns across 10 bases. Germline loops: CDR1 MNHEY, CDR2 SVGAGI. The CDR3 has 15 amino acids. V lost 6 bases to trimming and J lost 0 bases; unmatched junction nucleotides: 5. The CDR3 spells CASRPAGGDSYEQYF. The CDR3 DNA sequence: TGTGCCAGCAGACCAGCGGGAGGGGACTCCTACGAGCAGTACTTC.

The chain combines TRBV6-1 with TRBJ2-3; D might be TRBD1 (6 bases). The CDR3 has 18 residues. Germline V gene data show CDR1 as MNHNS and CDR2 as SASEGT. V was cut by 2 bases and J by 4 bases, with 22 bases left in between. DNA for the CDR3: TGTGCCAGCAGTGAAAAGTCCCGGACAGCCGCATATGCAGATACGCAGTATTTT. Its translation is CASSEKSRTAAYADTQYF.

The chain couples TRBV5-4 to TRBJ1-1, with a tentative D call TRBD1 (5 bases). CDR1 is SGHNT and CDR2 is YYREEE in the germline V gene (reference sequence). Trimming left V 4 bases short and J 7 bases short, with 14 bases between. CDR3 length: 13 amino acids. The CDR3 reads CASSRRDGLEAFF. The CDR3 DNA is TGTGCCAGCAGCCGCCGGGACGGCCTTGAAGCTTTCTTT.

This clone was found a few times. The chain is built from TRBV18 and TRBJ1-1, with D perhaps TRBD1 (6 bases). CDR1 is KGHSH and CDR2 is LQKENI in the germline V gene. The CDR3 totals 15 residues. The V end was cut by 5 bases, the J end by 4 bases, with 17 bases between. CDR3 residues: CASSATGASGTEAFF. CDR3 sequence (DNA): TGTGCCAGCTCAGCGACGGGGGCTTCGGGCACTGAAGCTTTCTTT. Full variable domain (remainder filled in from reference TRBV18 and TRBJ1-1): NAGVMQNPRHLVRRRGQEARLRCSPMKGHSHVYWYRQLPEEGLKFMVYLQKENIIDESGMPKERFSAEFPKEGPSILRIQQVVRGDSAAYFCASSATGASGTEAFFGQGTRLTVV.

This chain joins TRBV11-2 and TRBJ2-2; D possibly corresponds to TRBD1 (5 bases). Per germline, CDR1 SGHAT and CDR2 FQNNGV. The CDR3 has 15 residues. V lost 5 bases and J 5 bases, leaving 15 bases between the germline ends. CDR3 nucleotide sequence: TGTGCCAGCAGCACAGGACGTGTGAGGACCGGGGAGCTGTTTTTT. Translating it yields CASSTGRVRTGELFF.

On this clone itself: Within the sample, other DNA sequences also encode this same CDR3. The CDR3 coding sequence is TGTGCCAGTAGTGGGACAGGGAGCTCCTACGAGCAGTACTTC. Protein: CASSGTGSSYEQYF. The chain uses TRBV19 and TRBJ2-7; 9 bases are a match to TRBD1. The germline V gene has CDR1 LNHDA and CDR2 SQIVND (reference sequence). The CDR3 is made up of 14 amino acids. V shed 5 bases, J shed 0 bases, and the junction held 2 bases outside the gene matches.

The rearrangement links TRBV19 to TRBJ1-1, with D possibly being TRBD1 (6 bases). Germline assignment: CDR1 LNHDA and CDR2 SQIVND (reference sequence). V lost 9 bases, J lost 1 base, and 15 bases lay in between. There are 14 residues in the CDR3. The CDR3 protein is CASQDRPTNTEAFF. The CDR3 DNA reads TGTGCCAGCCAGGACAGACCTACGAACACTGAAGCTTTCTTT.

The chain employs TRBV10-2 and TRBJ2-1, with 9 bases that match TRBD1. The CDR3 spans 15 residues. The germline CDR1 and CDR2 sequences are WSHSY and SAAADI. V lost 6 bases to trimming and J lost 5 bases; unmatched junction nucleotides: 8. CDR3 DNA sequence: TGCGCCAGCAGGAGGGAGGGACAGGGAAACAATGAGCAGTTCTTC. It translates to CASRREGQGNNEQFF.

The rearrangement joins TRBV4-1 to TRBJ2-5; 8 bases align to TRBD1. CDR3 length equals 17 residues. Germline V gene sequence: CDR1 MGHRA, CDR2 YSYEKL. The J segment lost 4 bases and the V segment lost 1 base, leaving 11 bases of the junction unmatched. The CDR3 protein is CASSQGGGRGLLETQYF. The CDR3 DNA reads TGCGCCAGCAGCCAAGGAGGAGGCAGGGGGCTGTTAGAGACCCAGTACTTC.

V is TRBV10-3 and J is TRBJ1-1; D is possibly TRBD1 (5 bases). CDR1 is ENHRY, CDR2 SYGVKD, per germline. The CDR3 length is 13 residues. V was cut by 10 bases and J by 3 bases, with 15 bases left in between. The CDR3 spells CATLHGADTEAFF. The CDR3 DNA is TGTGCCACCCTCCACGGGGCGGACACTGAAGCTTTCTTT.

This clone showed up just once. V usage is TRBV7-9 and J usage is TRBJ2-5, with 9 positions matching TRBD2. Germline trimming cut 5 bases from V and 2 bases from J; bases unmatched to any gene: 12. CDR3 length: 17 residues. Per the germline V gene, CDR1 is SEHNR and CDR2 is FQNEAQ (reference sequence). CDR3 sequence: CASSRKALAGLQETQYF. CDR3 in DNA: TGTGCCAGCAGCCGTAAAGCTCTAGCGGGGCTACAAGAGACCCAGTACTTC.

The chain carries TRBV28 and TRBJ2-2; 7 bases map to TRBD1. The V and J ends lost 2 bases and 4 bases, in that order; junction bases with no gene match: 4. CDR1 MDHEN and CDR2 SYDVKM come from the germline V gene. The CDR3 runs to 15 residues. The CDR3 DNA reads TGTGCCAGCAGTTTAAGGGGGCGCGGCACCGGGGAGCTGTTTTTT. It codes for CASSLRGRGTGELFF.

V and J are TRBV2 and TRBJ2-7; 8 positions agree with TRBD2. Germline trimming cut 6 bases from V and 0 bases from J; bases unmatched to any gene: 10. Germline assignment: CDR1 SNHLY and CDR2 FYNNEI. This CDR3 region has 16 residues. The DNA of the CDR3 is TGTGCCAGCAGAGGCCTTAGCGGGACCTTCTCCTACGAGCAGTACTTC. Translated: CASRGLSGTFSYEQYF.

This chain joins TRBV9 and TRBJ2-5; 14 bases fit TRBD2. The CDR3 has 15 residues. V trimming: 4 bases; J trimming: 6 bases; junction bases outside the gene matches: 5. Germline loops: CDR1 SGDLS, CDR2 YYNGEE. The CDR3 loop reads CASSRGTSGSKTQYF. The CDR3 bases are TGTGCCAGCAGCCGTGGGACTAGCGGGAGCAAGACCCAGTACTTC.

The rearrangement joins TRBV6-5 to TRBJ1-1; D is unclear. The V end lost 4 bases, the J end lost 0 bases, and 9 bases lay between the germline ends. The CDR3 has 14 amino acids. Germline V gene lookup returns CDR1 MNHEY and CDR2 SVGAGI. CDR3 region: CASSSPLMNTEAFF. In DNA, the CDR3 is TGTGCCAGCAGTTCCCCCCTCATGAACACTGAAGCTTTCTTT.

The chain uses TRBV7-2 and TRBJ1-5; D is uncertain. Germline loops: CDR1 SGHTA, CDR2 FQGNSA. V lost 3 bases to trimming and J lost 4 bases, with 13 bases between them. This CDR3 comprises 15 residues. The chain's CDR3 is CASSFTGLGNQPQHF. The CDR3, as DNA: TGTGCCAGCAGCTTCACGGGGTTGGGGAATCAGCCCCAGCATTTT.

The chain recombines TRBV11-2 with TRBJ2-1, with 8 bases lining up with TRBD1. Germline CDR1 and CDR2: SGHAT and FQNNGV. This CDR3 is 14 amino acids long. V trimming: 4 bases; J trimming: 4 bases; junction bases outside the gene matches: 3. The DNA for the CDR3 is TGTGCCAGCAGCTCCCGGACAGGGTACAATGAGCAGTTCTTC. Protein product: CASSSRTGYNEQFF.

The rearrangement links TRBV5-1 to TRBJ2-2; D gene uncertain. The V gene lost 0 bases and the J gene lost 2 bases, with 11 bases spanning the gap. CDR1 SGHRS and CDR2 YFSETQ come from the germline V gene. The CDR3 is 16 amino acids. The CDR3 bases are TGCGCCAGCAGCTTGGTCGTGACTGGAAACACCGGGGAGCTGTTTTTT. Translated, it gives CASSLVVTGNTGELFF.

The J gene is TRBJ2-3, the V gene TRBV11-2; 14 bases line up with TRBD2. V lost 5 bases, J lost 4 bases, and 14 bases stayed unmatched. The CDR3 has 19 amino acids. CDR1 and CDR2 (germline): SGHAT, FQNNGV. This CDR3 reads CASSLRQTSGRAVADTQYF. CDR3 sequence (DNA): TGTGCCAGCAGCCTACGCCAGACTAGCGGGAGGGCCGTGGCAGATACGCAGTATTTT. The variable domain in full, with the rest retrieved from reference TRBV11-2 and TRBJ2-3, is EAGVAQSPRYKIIEKRQSVAFWCNPISGHATLYWYQQILGQGPKLLIQFQNNGVVDDSQLPKDRFSAERLKGVDSTLKIQPAKLEDSAVYLCASSLRQTSGRAVADTQYFGPGTRLTVL.